Below are 12 T cell receptor beta chains sequenced from a single sample in a study of cytomegalovirus exposure and HLA in healthy donors. This PCR relied on a set of 60 Vbeta primers and 13 Jbeta primers. Measured with immunoSEQ multiplex PCR; TCRdb has only the in-frame clones, and not every one. The data show 95,000 to 150,000 clones, approximately 80% seen once. The sequenced sample consisted of PBMCs. These receptors all stem from a middle-aged man in good health and CMV-seronegative.

V gene TRBV29-1 combines with J gene TRBJ2-7; D may be TRBD1 (5 bases). Trimming removed 4 bases at V and 5 bases at J, with 9 bases between. Germline values: CDR1 SQVTM, CDR2 ANQGSEA. The CDR3 is 11 amino acids. CDR3 amino acids: CSVVEGDEQYF. In nucleotides, the CDR3 is TGCAGCGTTGTAGAAGGGGACGAGCAGTACTTC.

The CDR3, as DNA: TGTGCCAGCAGTGACAGGGTCGTCGAAGCTTTCTTT. Amino acids: CASSDRVVEAFF. The J gene is TRBJ1-1, the V gene TRBV28; TRBD1 aligns across 7 bases. Trimming cost V 5 bases and J 8 bases; bases outside gene matches: 5. The CDR3 has 12 amino acids. CDR1 is MDHEN, CDR2 SYDVKM, per germline.

The rearrangement joins TRBV7-9 to TRBJ2-3; D might be TRBD2 (5 bases). Germline CDR1 and CDR2: SEHNR and FQNEAQ (reference sequence). This CDR3 spans 16 amino acids. With 5 bases removed from V and 1 base from J, the gap between germline ends came to 16 bases. CDR3 bases: TGTGCCAGCAGCCATAAAACAACCGGGGGCACAGATACGCAGTATTTT. This sequence encodes CASSHKTTGGTDTQYF.

The CDR3 DNA reads as TGTGCCATCGGTGTCGGACAATCACTCCAAGAGACCCAGTACTTC. Protein sequence: CAIGVGQSLQETQYF. The rearrangement links TRBV10-3 to TRBJ2-5, with D possibly matching TRBD1 (5 bases). The CDR3 runs 15 residues. Trimming removed 8 bases at V and 1 base at J, with 17 bases between. Germline CDR1 is ENHRY and CDR2 is SYGVKD.

This chain connects TRBV18 to TRBJ1-4; D remains ambiguous. Trimming took 1 base from V and 8 from J, leaving 8 bases between them. Looked up from germline, CDR1 is KGHSH and CDR2 is LQKENI. The CDR3 has 13 amino acids. CDR3 loop: CASSPQESEKLFF. The CDR3 nucleotides are TGTGCCAGCTCACCACAGGAGAGCGAAAAACTGTTTTTT.

This rearrangement joins TRBV7-9 to TRBJ2-7; 10 nucleotides line up with TRBD1. CDR3 length: 17 residues. Trimming took 4 bases from V and 4 from J; bases not matched to a gene: 13. The germline gives CDR1 SEHNR, CDR2 FQNEAQ (reference sequence). For the CDR3, the DNA is TGTGCCAGCAGCTCGGGTGAAACGGGACAGGGGTTTTACGAGCAGTACTTC. It codes for CASSSGETGQGFYEQYF.

The chain is built from TRBV13 and TRBJ1-2, with 8 bases aligning to TRBD1. Per the germline V gene, CDR1 is PRHDT and CDR2 is FYEKMQ (reference sequence). J was trimmed by 4 bases and V by 5 bases; bases with no gene match: 12. This CDR3 has 16 amino acids. The DNA for the CDR3 is TGTGCCAGCAGCCCCCAGGACAGGGCTGTTTCCTATGGCTACACCTTC. Its translation: CASSPQDRAVSYGYTF.

As regards this clone: One end of the junction fails to match germline, which may point to a read error. Other DNA sequences in this sample translate to the same CDR3. The chain recombines TRBV19 with TRBJ1-2; 7 bases are a match to TRBD1. Germline V gives CDR1 LNHDA, CDR2 SQIVND (reference sequence). The CDR3 sequence is 20 residues long. The CDR3 nucleotides read TGTGCCAGTAGTATAATCGCACAGGGGCTAATCCAAGACCCTAACTACGGCTACACCTTC. Translation: CASSIIAQGLIQDPNYGYTF.

The genes are TRBV27 and TRBJ2-6; 7 bases are shared with TRBD1. This CDR3 comprises 19 residues. V lost 5 bases and J lost 1; bases outside the gene matches: 14. Germline V gene lookup returns CDR1 MNHEY and CDR2 SMNVEV (reference sequence). The CDR3 here is CASSPTGKPHLSGANVLTF. Here the CDR3 DNA reads TGTGCCAGCAGTCCGACAGGGAAACCCCATCTATCTGGGGCCAACGTCCTGACTTTC.

The chain links TRBV6-5 to TRBJ1-5; 7 bases are shared with TRBD1. The V and J ends lost 6 bases and 0 bases, in that order; junction bases with no gene match: 5. This CDR3 is built from 15 residues. CDR1 MNHEY and CDR2 SVGAGI come from the germline V gene. The DNA for the CDR3 is TGTGCCAGCAGCAGGGGGAGTAGTAGCAATCAGCCCCAGCATTTT. Protein product: CASSRGSSSNQPQHF.

The rearrangement links TRBV5-1 to TRBJ2-5; TRBD2 is a possible D gene (6 bases). CDR1 is SGHRS and CDR2 is YFSETQ in the germline V gene. V lost 4 bases and J 4 bases, leaving 14 bases between the germline ends. The CDR3 is 14 residues long. The DNA for the CDR3 is TGCGCCAGCAGCCTGCCTAGCGAGGTAGAGACCCAGTACTTC. Translated: CASSLPSEVETQYF.

V gene TRBV5-3 combines with J gene TRBJ1-5, with 7 bases aligning to TRBD1. TRBV5-3 belongs to the ORF category, with a function that is uncertain. The CDR3 spans 16 residues. Trimming removed 0 bases from V and 2 bases from J; junction bases left unmatched: 5. CDR3 protein: CARSLVGQVGNQPQHF. CDR3 bases: TGTGCCAGAAGCTTGGTTGGACAGGTCGGCAATCAGCCCCAGCATTTT.